Listed here are 27 T cell receptor beta chains from one sample, sequenced in a study of control samples from healthy donors and cancer patients. Assay used: immunoSEQ multiplex PCR; TCRdb lists only in-frame clones, some missing. The sample holds about 220,000 clones, around 94% seen once. Sequenced sample: blood. Every receptor here comes from a man aged 50 or older in good health.

V and J are TRBV11-2 and TRBJ2-7; D gene uncertain. Germline CDR1 and CDR2: SGHAT and FQNNGV. V lost 3 bases and J lost 5, with 8 bases in between. CDR3 length: 12 amino acids. The CDR3 reads CASSFSLDEQYF. The DNA of the CDR3 is TGTGCCAGCAGCTTTTCCCTGGACGAGCAGTACTTC.

This chain uses TRBV11-3 with TRBJ2-5; TRBD1 agrees at 7 bases. In germline, CDR1 is SGHNT, CDR2 YENEEA. The CDR3 is 14 amino acids. J was trimmed by 2 bases and V by 1 base; bases with no gene match: 1. For the CDR3, the DNA is TGTGCCAGCAGCTTAGGACAGGGTCAAGAGACCCAGTACTTC. Protein product: CASSLGQGQETQYF.

The gene calls are TRBV28 and TRBJ2-3; the D call may be TRBD1 or TRBD2 (5 bases each). Germline V lookup: CDR1 MDHEN, CDR2 SYDVKM. Trimming stripped 11 bases from V and 5 bases from J, with 23 bases between. This CDR3 region has 15 residues. CDR3 bases: TGTGCCTGCTCAAAGAACGAGGGGTTCGGAGATACGCAGTATTTT. Amino acids: CACSKNEGFGDTQYF.

This clone occurred a few times. This chain uses TRBV9 with TRBJ1-2, with 10 bases lining up with TRBD1. J gave up 8 bases and V 3 bases, and 7 bases lay outside the gene matches. The germline CDR1 and CDR2 sequences are SGDLS and YYNGEE. This CDR3 comprises 14 residues. CDR3 bases: TGTGCCAGCAGCGCCAGGGGACAGGGGAACGGCTACACCTTC. Translation: CASSARGQGNGYTF.

This sequence joins TRBV5-1 and TRBJ1-6, with 10 nucleotides matching TRBD1. The V segment lost 4 bases and the J segment 8 bases; nucleotides outside the gene matches: 6. From germline, CDR1 is SGHRS and CDR2 YFSETQ. CDR3 length: 15 amino acids. CDR3 DNA sequence: TGCGCCAGCAGCGACGGGACAGGGGCCGATTCACCCCTCCACTTT. This translates into CASSDGTGADSPLHF.

The chain has TRBV25-1 and TRBJ2-3; maybe TRBD1 (6 bases). V was trimmed by 5 bases and J by 2 bases, leaving 14 bases between them. The CDR3 is made up of 15 amino acids. Germline values: CDR1 MGHDK, CDR2 SYGVNS. CDR3 nucleotides: TGTGCCAGCAGTCTACAGGGTCTAAACACAGATACGCAGTATTTT. It codes for CASSLQGLNTDTQYF.

The chain is built from TRBV4-3 and TRBJ1-3; D is uncertain. Germline CDR1 is LGHNA and CDR2 is YSLEER. Between the trimmed V and J ends, which lost 4 bases and 0 bases, there was a span of 7 bases. CDR3 length: 14 amino acids. CDR3 sequence: CASSPTHSGNTIYF. The CDR3 DNA is TGCGCCAGCAGCCCTACTCACTCTGGAAACACCATATATTTT.

The gene calls are TRBV4-1 and TRBJ2-6; 7 nucleotides agree with TRBD1. Trimming removed 5 bases from V and 2 bases from J; junction bases left unmatched: 3. The CDR3 has 15 amino acids. Germline loops: CDR1 MGHRA, CDR2 YSYEKL. CDR3: CASSNTGAGANVLTF. CDR3 in DNA: TGCGCCAGCAGCAACACAGGGGCTGGGGCCAACGTCCTGACTTTC.

The rearrangement joins TRBV28 to TRBJ1-2, with D maybe TRBD1 (6 bases). V was cut by 4 bases and J by 7 bases, with 13 bases left in between. The CDR3 length is 13 residues. The germline gives CDR1 MDHEN, CDR2 SYDVKM. For the CDR3, the DNA is TGTGCCAGCAGTTCCCCAGGGGCGAGTGGCTACACCTTC. Amino acid sequence: CASSSPGASGYTF.

The chain joins TRBV19 to TRBJ1-4; TRBD1 might be the D (6 bases). Germline V gene sequence: CDR1 LNHDA, CDR2 SQIVND (reference sequence). The CDR3 sequence is 15 residues long. V lost 6 bases and J 8 bases, leaving 19 bases between the germline ends. The CDR3 is CASRHRVSVDEKLFF. Here the CDR3 DNA reads TGTGCCAGTAGGCACAGGGTGAGTGTCGACGAAAAACTGTTTTTT.

This chain links TRBV21-1 with TRBJ2-2. TRBV21-1 has pseudogene status. The CDR3 consists of 16 residues. CDR3 coding DNA: TGTGCCAGCAGCTCCCGACCTCTGAAAGGCACCGGGGAGCTGTTTTTT. Amino acid sequence: CASSSRPLKGTGELFF.

This clone was counted a few times. This chain joins TRBV4-3 and TRBJ2-3; D might be TRBD2 (6 bases). This CDR3 has 15 residues. The germline V gene encodes CDR1 LGHNA and CDR2 YSLEER. V was clipped by 1 base and J by 2 bases, with 10 bases between them. The chain's CDR3 is CASSQGGLHTDTQYF. The CDR3 coding sequence is TGCGCCAGCAGCCAAGGGGGACTCCACACAGATACGCAGTATTTT.

The chain couples TRBV5-4 to TRBJ2-5, with 12 positions matching TRBD2. Looked up from germline, CDR1 is SGHNT and CDR2 is YYREEE (reference sequence). V gave up 2 bases and J gave up 2 bases; unmatched junction bases: 4. The CDR3 totals 16 residues. The CDR3, as DNA: TGTGCCAGCAGCTTTGGGACTAGCGGGCCTCAAGAGACCCAGTACTTC. It specifies CASSFGTSGPQETQYF.

The CDR3, as DNA: TGTGCCAGTAGTATAGACGGCGGACAGGGGGCAGGCGCTTTCTTT. Its translation: CASSIDGGQGAGAFF. The J gene is TRBJ1-1, the V gene TRBV19; 11 bases fit TRBD1. CDR1 is LNHDA and CDR2 is SQIVND in the germline V gene (reference sequence). V trimming: 0 bases; J trimming: 11 bases; junction bases outside the gene matches: 8. The CDR3 is 15 residues long.

This chain links TRBV28 with TRBJ1-5, with D perhaps matching TRBD1 (5 bases). There are 15 residues in the CDR3. The germline gives CDR1 MDHEN, CDR2 SYDVKM. V lost 6 bases, J lost 3 bases, and 15 bases lay in between. CDR3 coding DNA: TGTGCCAGCAGCACCTCAGGGCTGGACAATCAGCCCCAGCATTTT. Its protein is CASSTSGLDNQPQHF. Full variable domain (remainder filled in from reference TRBV28 and TRBJ1-5): DVKVTQSSRYLVKRTGEKVFLECVQDMDHENMFWYRQDPGLGLRLIYFSYDVKMKEKGDIPEGYSVSREKKERFSLILESASTNQTSMYLCASSTSGLDNQPQHFGDGTRLSIL.

The CDR3 spells CASSIGTSGGSYEQYF. The CDR3 DNA sequence: TGTGCCAGCAGCATAGGGACTAGCGGGGGTTCATACGAGCAGTACTTC. The chain recombines TRBV7-9 with TRBJ2-7; TRBD2 matches 14 bases. The J segment lost 4 bases and the V segment lost 5 bases, leaving 7 bases of the junction unmatched. The CDR3 contains 16 residues. The V gene's germline CDR1 is SEHNR and CDR2 FQNEAQ (reference sequence).

This chain connects TRBV24-1 to TRBJ2-1, with 9 bases lining up with TRBD1. Trimming at V came to 3 bases and at J to 8 bases, leaving 10 bases not matched to a gene. Germline CDR1 and CDR2: KGHDR and SFDVKD. The CDR3 sequence is 16 residues long. CDR3 region: CATSDATGGAVYEQFF. CDR3 nucleotide sequence: TGTGCCACCAGTGATGCCACAGGGGGCGCGGTGTATGAGCAGTTCTTC.

The chain joins TRBV18 to TRBJ1-1, with D possibly TRBD1 on 6 matching bases. V gave up 1 base and J gave up 7 bases, with 10 bases separating them. Looked up from germline, CDR1 is KGHSH and CDR2 is LQKENI. The CDR3 totals 13 residues. The CDR3 DNA reads as TGTGCCAGCTCACCACTTTCAGGGGTTGAAGCTTTCTTT. Amino acids: CASSPLSGVEAFF.

This chain links TRBV5-1 with TRBJ2-1; weak D call: TRBD1 (6 bases). The CDR3 spans 14 residues. Germline lookup yields CDR1 SGHRS and CDR2 YFSETQ. Trimming took off 2 bases at V and 8 bases at J, with 14 bases between the two ends. The CDR3 sequence: CASSLGQTSDEQFF. As DNA, the CDR3 is TGCGCCAGCAGCTTAGGACAGACCTCGGATGAGCAGTTCTTC.

The rearrangement joins TRBV5-1 to TRBJ2-3; tentatively, D is TRBD1 (5 bases). Trimming pared 0 bases from V and 4 bases from J, leaving 6 bases between. The CDR3 loop spans 13 amino acids. The germline V gene encodes CDR1 SGHRS and CDR2 YFSETQ. CDR3 sequence (DNA): TGCGCCAGCAGCTTGGGACAGTCAGATACGCAGTATTTT. It specifies CASSLGQSDTQYF.

In this sample, this clone turned up once. This chain connects TRBV9 to TRBJ2-1, with 8 bases fitting TRBD1. Trimming removed 6 bases from V and 3 bases from J; junction bases left unmatched: 5. Germline V gene sequence: CDR1 SGDLS, CDR2 YYNGEE. This CDR3 has 14 residues. CDR3 bases: TGTGCCAGCACCCGACAGGGGAGCTACAATGAGCAGTTCTTC. This codes for CASTRQGSYNEQFF.

The chain couples TRBV5-4 to TRBJ2-2; D call uncertain. V lost 2 bases, J lost 6 bases, and 8 bases lay in between. CDR1 and CDR2 from the germline V gene are SGHNT and YYREEE (reference sequence). The CDR3 has 13 amino acids. CDR3 DNA: TGTGCCAGCAGCTTTTTCGGTCCCGGGGAGCTGTTTTTT. Amino acid sequence: CASSFFGPGELFF.

About this clone: A junction end diverges from the germline sequence, so it may reflect a read error. The J gene is TRBJ1-2, the V gene TRBV7-9, with 7 bases fitting TRBD1. There are 11 residues in the CDR3. Germline CDR1 SEHNR, CDR2 FQNEAQ (reference sequence). The CDR3 DNA follows: TGTGCCAGCAGCCTGACAGGGCGGGAGGCCTTC. Translation: CASSLTGREAF.

Concerning this clone itself: The junction differs from germline at one of its ends, possibly a read error. The chain joins TRBV11-2 to TRBJ1-2, with TRBD1 matching 8 bases. The germline V gene encodes CDR1 SGHAT and CDR2 FQNNGV. This CDR3 region has 12 residues. CDR3 DNA sequence: TGTGCCAGCAGCTACGCCGGGACAGGTCGGGTCTTC. The encoded protein is CASSYAGTGRVF.

This chain links TRBV7-8 with TRBJ2-1; tentative D call: TRBD2 (6 bases). CDR3 length: 16 amino acids. Germline CDR1 and CDR2: SGHVS and FQNEAQ. Trimming stripped 1 base from V and 7 bases from J, with 17 bases between. For the CDR3, the DNA is TGTGCCAGCAGCTTAGTAGGGGCGGGGACCGATAATGAGCAGTTCTTC. This sequence encodes CASSLVGAGTDNEQFF. Full variable domain (missing parts from reference TRBV7-8 and TRBJ2-1): GAGVSQSPRYKVAKRGQDVALRCDPISGHVSLFWYQQALGQGPEFLTYFQNEAQLDKSGLPSDRFFAERPEGSVSTLKIQRTQQEDSAVYLCASSLVGAGTDNEQFFGPGTRLTVL.

This chain uses TRBV30 with TRBJ1-1, with D hard to call. The germline CDR1 and CDR2 sequences are GTSNPN and SVGIG (reference sequence). V lost 0 bases and J 2 bases, leaving 10 bases between the germline ends. This CDR3 spans 14 amino acids. CDR3 protein: CAWSVNTYNTEAFF. CDR3 in DNA: TGTGCCTGGAGTGTCAACACCTATAACACTGAAGCTTTCTTT. Full variable domain (rest looked up from reference TRBV30 and TRBJ1-1): SQTIHQWPATLVQPVGSPLSLECTVEGTSNPNLYWYRQAAGRGLQLLFYSVGIGQISSEVPQNLSASRPQDRQFILSSKKLLLSDSGFYLCAWSVNTYNTEAFFGQGTRLTVV.

V gene TRBV3-1 (or the pseudogene TRBV3-2) combines with J gene TRBJ2-1, with 12 bases that match TRBD2. CDR1 is LGHDT, CDR2 YNNKEL, per germline (reference sequence). V trimming: 5 bases; J trimming: 3 bases; junction bases outside the gene matches: 5. This CDR3 has 16 amino acids. CDR3 in amino acids: CASSAPTSGGYNEQFF. The CDR3 DNA reads TGTGCCAGCAGCGCCCCGACTAGCGGGGGCTACAATGAGCAGTTCTTC.